The T cell receptor beta chain described here comes from a study of T cells in localized non-small cell lung cancer. V dropped 2 bases and J dropped 8; count of bases not matched to a gene: 6. This CDR3 has 14 residues. Germline loops: CDR1 SGHAT, CDR2 FQNNGV. This table comes from immunoSEQ multiplex PCR, and its TCRdb copy is limited to in-frame clones, with some not included. The table includes under 45,000 clones, roughly 80% detected once. In regard to this clone: The antigen is unknown.

Broader study findings: Adjacent uninvolved lung tissue had the highest T cell clonality, exceeding tumor. A median of approximately 57 clones ranked among the top 100 in tumor appeared in adjacent lung. It remains possible that heterogeneity exists, since only one tumor region was sequenced.

The chain combines TRBV11-2 with TRBJ2-1, with TRBD1 identical over 7 bases. The sequence was collected from a man aged 35 to 70 with stage II lung adenocarcinoma. This specimen consisted of PBMCs, obtained before any cancer treatment. DNA of the CDR3: TGTGCCAGCAGCTTATGGGCAGGGGGTGATGAGCAGTTCTTC. Its protein is CASSLWAGGDEQFF.